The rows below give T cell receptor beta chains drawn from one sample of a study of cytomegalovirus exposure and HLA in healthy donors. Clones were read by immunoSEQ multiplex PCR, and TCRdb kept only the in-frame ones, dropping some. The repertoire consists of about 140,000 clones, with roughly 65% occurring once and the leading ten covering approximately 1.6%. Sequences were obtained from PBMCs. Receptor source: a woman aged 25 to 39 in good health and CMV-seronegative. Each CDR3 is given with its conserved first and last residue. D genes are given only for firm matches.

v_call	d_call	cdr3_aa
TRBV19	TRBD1	CASSPARDRSTEAFF
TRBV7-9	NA	CASRGGAPEQNIQYF
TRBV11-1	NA	CASSYTGCEQYF
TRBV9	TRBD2	CASSLRTSGYTGELFF
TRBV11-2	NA	CASSFTGRGYTF
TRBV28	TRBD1	CASRLGQNYGYTF
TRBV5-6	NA	CASSLRGGFYEQYF
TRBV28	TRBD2	CASSLSGGNNEQFF
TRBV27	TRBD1	CASSMDRDQPQHF
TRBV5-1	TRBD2	CASSRSGGPNTGELFF
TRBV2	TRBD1	CASSEEGASPLHF
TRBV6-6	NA	CASSYGGRHEKLFF
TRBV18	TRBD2	CASSLLAGEDYEQYF
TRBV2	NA	CASSVAQTGEQYF
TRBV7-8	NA	CASSLAGDSITQYF
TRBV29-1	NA	CSVGSMNTEAFF
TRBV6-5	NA	CASSYRSSGTDTQYF
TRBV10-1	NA	CASSERAPGPYNEQFF
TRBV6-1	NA	CAGGDEYNQPQHF
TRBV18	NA	CASSPGTYQETQYF
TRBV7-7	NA	CASSLADKNIQYF
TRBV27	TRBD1	CASSPGQGITYEQYF
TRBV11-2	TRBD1	CASSPTQGSEAFF
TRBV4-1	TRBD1	CASSQSGTGGEKLFF
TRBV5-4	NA	CASSLDLSRTDTQYF
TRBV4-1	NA	CASSQGRRENGELFF
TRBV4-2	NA	CASSQDPRGGSYNEQFF
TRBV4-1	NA	CASSQVIGTTYEQYF
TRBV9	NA	CASSRGGSTPGAEAFF
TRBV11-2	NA	CASSFHFEVGTGELFF
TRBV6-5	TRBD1	CASRRADRANEKLFF
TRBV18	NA	CASSPPEGQPQHF
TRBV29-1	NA	CSVVKTGRNEQYF
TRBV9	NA	CASSAFTDTQYF
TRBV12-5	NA	CASGSLHEQFF
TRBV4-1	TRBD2	CASSPTSGGANQETQYF
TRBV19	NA	CASSTGTATNTGELFF
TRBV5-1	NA	CASSLTVQETQYF
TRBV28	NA	CASGTGHYEQYF
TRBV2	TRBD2	CASKLASGREGEQFF
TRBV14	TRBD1	CAIDSQGAAEQYF
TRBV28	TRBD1	CASSLGQGYGYTF
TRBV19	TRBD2	CASSTSSGRAHEQFF
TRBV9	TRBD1	CASSVRTGEITDTQYF
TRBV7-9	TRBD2	CASSPSGRATDTQYF
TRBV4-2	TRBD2	CASSHQRGAYNEQFF